A single sample gave rise to the 19 T cell receptor beta chains below, sequenced in a study of T cell changes during pregnancy in multiple sclerosis (dated by TCRdb to the late 2010s). Library method: the immunoSEQ multiplex PCR assay. The immuneACCESS repertoire file appears here via TCRdb, limited to in-frame rearrangements. These files lack a portion of the clones; in checked studies, under half of the deficit traces to unresolved V genes, and the cause of the others is not known. Recorded for this sample are over 70,000 clones; roughly 90% of them occurred a single time. The top ten hold around 2% of the sample. Specimen: peripheral blood, collected in the first trimester of pregnancy. The receptors shown here come from a female donor in good health, enrolled as a control in a pregnancy study.

The chain couples TRBV28 to TRBJ2-1, with a tentative D call TRBD1 (6 bases). This CDR3 contains 13 residues. Looked up from germline, CDR1 is MDHEN and CDR2 is SYDVKM. V was shortened by 4 bases and J by 8 bases, with 12 bases between the two germline ends. The CDR3 DNA reads as TGTGCCAGCAGTTCGCACCAGGGGTATGAGCAGTTCTTC. Its translation is CASSSHQGYEQFF.

The chain combines TRBV7-3 with TRBJ2-3; D possibly corresponds to TRBD1 (5 bases). This CDR3 has 13 residues. The germline V gene encodes CDR1 SGHTA and CDR2 FQGTGA. V was cut by 1 base and J by 10 bases, with 12 bases left in between. CDR3 in amino acids: CASSLRQTAPQYF. The DNA of the CDR3 is TGTGCCAGCAGCTTAAGGCAGACAGCGCCGCAGTATTTT.

This chain links TRBV5-1 with TRBJ1-2; 9 nucleotides line up with TRBD1. Germline V gene data show CDR1 as SGHRS and CDR2 as YFSETQ. The CDR3 spans 13 residues. Losses at the gene ends were 3 bases for V and 5 bases for J; bases not matched to a gene: 2. CDR3 region: CASSSGQGYGYTF. The CDR3 DNA reads TGCGCCAGCAGCTCAGGACAGGGGTATGGCTACACCTTC.

The CDR3 DNA follows: TGTGCCAGCAGTATAGGGGTCCACACTGAAGCTTTCTTT. Its protein product is CASSIGVHTEAFF. The V and J genes are TRBV6-5 and TRBJ1-1; perhaps TRBD1 as D (5 bases). CDR1 is MNHEY and CDR2 is SVGAGI in the germline V gene. V gave up 5 bases and J gave up 3 bases, with 10 bases separating them. This CDR3 is built from 13 residues.

The chain is built from TRBV5-1 and TRBJ1-2; the D gene is possibly TRBD1 (5 bases). V dropped 0 bases and J dropped 0 bases, with 12 bases sitting between them. The CDR3 sequence is 16 residues long. Germline lookup yields CDR1 SGHRS and CDR2 YFSETQ. The chain's CDR3 is CASSLGAGRSNYGYTF. The CDR3 DNA reads as TGCGCCAGCAGCTTGGGGGCAGGGAGGTCTAACTATGGCTACACCTTC.

This sequence joins TRBV9 and TRBJ2-4, with TRBD1 matching 8 bases. V was clipped by 2 bases and J by 3 bases; unmatched bases: 7. The CDR3 totals 16 residues. CDR1 and CDR2 from the germline V gene are SGDLS and YYNGEE. DNA for the CDR3: TGTGCCAGCAGCGTTGACGGACAGGGCTTCAAAAACATTCAGTACTTC. Residues: CASSVDGQGFKNIQYF.

CDR3 region: CASSLGPAGKNTEAFF. CDR3 nucleotides: TGCGCCAGCAGCTTGGGCCCTGCGGGGAAGAACACTGAAGCTTTCTTT. V gene TRBV5-1 combines with J gene TRBJ1-1; D call uncertain. The CDR3 is 16 residues long. The germline CDR1 and CDR2 sequences are SGHRS and YFSETQ. Trimming stripped 0 bases from V and 1 base from J, with 13 bases between.

This chain uses TRBV6-5 with TRBJ1-5; possible D gene TRBD1, 5 bases. This CDR3 spans 15 amino acids. V gave up 0 bases and J gave up 7 bases, with 13 bases separating them. In germline, CDR1 is MNHEY, CDR2 SVGAGI. Here the CDR3 reads CASSYSVQALQPQHF. In nucleotides, the CDR3 is TGTGCCAGCAGTTACTCGGTACAGGCCCTGCAGCCCCAGCATTTT.

This chain joins TRBV6-6 and TRBJ1-1; no clear D gene. The ends were cut back, 6 bases at V and 0 bases at J, with 8 bases in the middle. Germline CDR1 and CDR2: MNHNY and SVGAGI (reference sequence). This CDR3 spans 13 amino acids. The CDR3: CASSPRLNTEAFF. The DNA for the CDR3 is TGTGCCAGCAGCCCCAGGCTGAACACTGAAGCTTTCTTT.

The chain carries TRBV14 and TRBJ1-5; perhaps TRBD1 as D (5 bases). CDR3 length equals 13 residues. V shed 1 base and J shed 5 bases, with 6 bases lying between them. CDR1 and CDR2 (germline): SGHDN, FVKESK. The CDR3 DNA reads as TGTGCCAGCAGCCAAGCGGGGGATCAGCCCCAGCATTTT. This encodes CASSQAGDQPQHF.

The chain carries TRBV7-9 and TRBJ1-6; D unclear. Germline V gene sequence: CDR1 SEHNR, CDR2 FQNEAQ (reference sequence). The V gene lost 7 bases and the J gene lost 2 bases, with 12 bases spanning the gap. The CDR3 runs to 15 residues. The CDR3 DNA sequence: TGTGCCAGCACAGGTGCTCTTCCCTATAATTCACCCCTCCACTTT. This sequence encodes CASTGALPYNSPLHF.

The rearrangement uses TRBV4-3 and TRBJ1-6, with D unresolved. V was cut by 0 bases and J by 6 bases, with 12 bases left in between. Germline values: CDR1 LGHNA, CDR2 YSLEER. The CDR3 length is 16 residues. Here the CDR3 reads CASSQEIGSGNSPLHF. The CDR3 DNA is TGCGCCAGCAGCCAAGAAATTGGCAGCGGTAATTCACCCCTCCACTTT.

In this sample, this clone turned up many times. V and J are TRBV11-2 and TRBJ1-1; no clear D gene. CDR3 length: 15 amino acids. Germline V gives CDR1 SGHAT, CDR2 FQNNGV. V shed 5 bases and J shed 0 bases, with 13 bases lying between them. CDR3 loop: CASSPNLNMNTEAFF. CDR3 sequence (DNA): TGTGCCAGCAGCCCAAATCTTAACATGAACACTGAAGCTTTCTTT.

V and J are TRBV4-1 and TRBJ2-1, with 10 bases matching TRBD1. V lost 4 bases and J lost 6; bases outside the gene matches: 3. Germline lookup yields CDR1 MGHRA and CDR2 YSYEKL. The CDR3 loop spans 14 amino acids. The CDR3 bases are TGCGCCAGCAGCCTACGGACAGGGGGCAATGAGCAGTTCTTC. Residues: CASSLRTGGNEQFF.

The chain joins TRBV7-2 to TRBJ2-3; D may be TRBD1 (5 bases). Between the trimmed V and J ends, which lost 7 bases and 0 bases, there was a span of 11 bases. CDR1 SGHTA and CDR2 FQGNSA come from the germline V gene. The CDR3 sequence is 14 residues long. In DNA, the CDR3 is TGTGCCAGCACCGACAGAACTAGCACAGATACGCAGTATTTT. It codes for CASTDRTSTDTQYF.

The CDR3 reads CASSLFYEQFF. CDR3 DNA: TGTGCCAGCAGCTTATTCTATGAGCAGTTCTTC. This rearrangement joins TRBV7-9 to TRBJ2-1; D remains ambiguous. The CDR3 loop spans 11 amino acids. V was cut by 2 bases and J by 8 bases, with 4 bases left in between. CDR1 SEHNR and CDR2 FQNEAQ come from the germline V gene (reference sequence).

The chain employs TRBV27 and TRBJ1-4, with TRBD1 as a possible D gene (6 bases). This CDR3 is 16 amino acids long. Looked up from germline, CDR1 is MNHEY and CDR2 is SMNVEV (reference sequence). V was trimmed by 6 bases and J by 5 bases, leaving 19 bases between them. The DNA of the CDR3 is TGTGCCAGCAGGCCCTTGGCCTGGACAGAGAATGAAAAACTGTTTTTT. This translates into CASRPLAWTENEKLFF.

The rearrangement joins TRBV4-2 to TRBJ1-2; D is perhaps TRBD1 (6 bases). This CDR3 is built from 15 residues. V gave up 1 base and J gave up 8 bases, with 17 bases separating them. Germline loops: CDR1 LGHNA, CDR2 YNFKEQ. The CDR3 reads CASSQVKGGVEGYTF. The CDR3 nucleotides are TGTGCCAGCAGCCAAGTTAAAGGGGGAGTAGAGGGCTACACCTTC.

This chain connects TRBV9 to TRBJ2-1; 7 nucleotides line up with TRBD1. Germline V CDR1 and CDR2: SGDLS, YYNGEE. V was pared by 4 bases and J by 1 base, with 8 bases of the junction left unmatched. This CDR3 has 16 amino acids. CDR3 nucleotide sequence: TGTGCCAGCAGCCCCCCCGGGACAGTTTCCTACAATGAGCAGTTCTTC. Translating it yields CASSPPGTVSYNEQFF.